These 20 T cell receptor beta chains came from one sample sequenced in a study of blood T cell repertoires in COVID-19. Measured with immunoSEQ multiplex PCR; TCRdb has only the in-frame clones, and not every one. The sample carries 150,000 to 200,000 clones, roughly 85% recorded once. Specimen: peripheral blood. These receptors originate from a man between 60 and 75 years old with active or convalescent COVID-19.

This rearrangement joins TRBV7-2 to TRBJ1-3; 8 bases match TRBD1. Trimming removed 6 bases from V and 4 bases from J; junction bases left unmatched: 8. CDR3 length: 15 amino acids. Germline CDR1 reads SGHTA; CDR2 reads FQGNSA. CDR3 nucleotide sequence: TGTGCCAGCAGTCAAGACAGGGGTTCCGGAAACACCATATATTTT. Translated: CASSQDRGSGNTIYF.

The V call is TRBV28, the J call TRBJ1-3; possible D gene TRBD1, 5 bases. The V gene lost 6 bases and the J gene lost 1 base, with 10 bases spanning the gap. The CDR3 has 14 amino acids. Germline V gene sequence: CDR1 MDHEN, CDR2 SYDVKM. The CDR3 nucleotides are TGTGCCAGCAGCTCGGGGGGATCTGGAAACACCATATATTTT. As protein: CASSSGGSGNTIYF.

This clone was detected only once. The gene calls are TRBV10-1 and TRBJ1-1, with 8 positions matching TRBD1. CDR1 and CDR2 (germline): WNHNN, SYGVQD (reference sequence). The CDR3 spans 15 residues. Losses at the gene ends were 4 bases for V and 3 bases for J; bases not matched to a gene: 7. For the CDR3, the DNA is TGCGCCAGCAGTGGGACGACAGGGGTGGACACTGAAGCTTTCTTT. Encoded protein: CASSGTTGVDTEAFF.

The V and J genes are TRBV5-1 and TRBJ2-2; 8 bases fit TRBD2. Germline V gene lookup returns CDR1 SGHRS and CDR2 YFSETQ. This CDR3 has 15 residues. The trim removed 0 bases at V and 5 bases at J, leaving 3 bases unmatched. The CDR3 is CASSLATGGTGELFF. As DNA, the CDR3 is TGCGCCAGCAGCTTGGCCACGGGAGGGACCGGGGAGCTGTTTTTT. Filled out from reference TRBV5-1 and TRBJ2-2, the complete variable domain reads KAGVTQTPRYLIKTRGQQVTLSCSPISGHRSVSWYQQTPGQGLQFLFEYFSETQRNKGNFPGRFSGRQFSNSRSEMNVSTLELGDSALYLCASSLATGGTGELFFGEGSRLTVL.

This clone was recorded a few times. The gene calls are TRBV2 and TRBJ2-3; the match to TRBD2 covers 10 bases. Germline V gives CDR1 SNHLY, CDR2 FYNNEI. The V segment lost 3 bases and the J segment 2 bases; nucleotides outside the gene matches: 5. CDR3 size: 16 residues. The CDR3 nucleotides read TGTGCCAGCAGTGAGGTAGCGGGGGGAAACACAGATACGCAGTATTTT. The encoded protein is CASSEVAGGNTDTQYF.

This sequence joins TRBV19 and TRBJ2-7; TRBD1 is a possible D gene (5 bases). Germline V gene data show CDR1 as LNHDA and CDR2 as SQIVND (reference sequence). This CDR3 spans 15 amino acids. Trimming left V 2 bases short and J 0 bases short, with 11 bases between. The CDR3 bases are TGTGCCAGTAGTATAACAGGTACTTTCTCCTACGAGCAGTACTTC. Translating it yields CASSITGTFSYEQYF.

J is TRBJ2-4 and V is TRBV29-1; a weak D match, TRBD2 (5 bases). In germline, CDR1 is SQVTM, CDR2 ANQGSEA. The CDR3 spans 11 residues. V was clipped by 7 bases and J by 6 bases, with 10 bases between them. CDR3 sequence (DNA): TGCAGCGCCTCGGACTTAAACATTCAGTACTTC. Translated, it gives CSASDLNIQYF.

The chain joins TRBV2 to TRBJ2-5, with TRBD2 matching over 11 bases. Per germline, CDR1 SNHLY and CDR2 FYNNEI. The CDR3 contains 13 residues. V was pared by 6 bases and J by 4 bases, with 1 base of the junction left unmatched. The DNA for the CDR3 is TGTGCCAGCAGCGGGACTAGCGGAGAGACCCAGTACTTC. Residues: CASSGTSGETQYF. Filled out from reference TRBV2 and TRBJ2-5, the complete variable domain reads EPEVTQTPSHQVTQMGQEVILRCVPISNHLYFYWYRQILGQKVEFLVSFYNNEISEKSEIFDDQFSVERPDGSNFTLKIRSTKLEDSAMYFCASSGTSGETQYFGPGTRLLVL.

This clone occurred once. The chain couples TRBV3-1 (or the pseudogene TRBV3-2) to TRBJ1-1, with D perhaps TRBD1 (5 bases). CDR1 is LGHDT, CDR2 YNNKEL, per germline (reference sequence). The CDR3 runs 18 residues. V lost 1 base to trimming and J lost 0 bases, with 18 bases between them. CDR3 sequence (DNA): TGTGCCAGCAGCCAAGTCTTGGGGCAGAACCCAATGAACACTGAAGCTTTCTTT. This sequence encodes CASSQVLGQNPMNTEAFF.

The chain combines TRBV7-2 with TRBJ2-3, with D perhaps TRBD2 (7 bases). This CDR3 region has 15 residues. Per germline, CDR1 SGHTA and CDR2 FQGNSA. V gave up 1 base and J gave up 9 bases, with 17 bases separating them. Here the CDR3 reads CASSLVGGGAGTQYF. The CDR3 DNA reads as TGTGCCAGCAGCTTAGTTGGTGGGGGGGCGGGCACGCAGTATTTT.

The table lists this clone with a count of one. This chain connects TRBV19 to TRBJ1-2; TRBD1 matches at 10 bases. V was pared by 5 bases and J by 5 bases, with 5 bases of the junction left unmatched. Germline V lookup: CDR1 LNHDA, CDR2 SQIVND (reference sequence). The CDR3 extends over 14 amino acids. The CDR3 DNA follows: TGTGCCAGTAGTCTACGGGACAGGGGTTATGGCTACACCTTC. This gives the protein CASSLRDRGYGYTF.

CDR3 amino acids: CASSADRGQYNEQFF. The CDR3, as DNA: TGTGCCAGCAGCGCCGACAGGGGGCAATACAATGAGCAGTTCTTC. The genes are TRBV12-1 and TRBJ2-1; the table's D call of TRBD1 was not tested on the DNA. TRBV12-1 is a pseudogene locus. The CDR3 runs 15 residues.

This sequence joins TRBV2 and TRBJ1-6, with 8 bases that match TRBD1. After removal of 1 base from V and 9 bases from J, the junction contained 8 bases not matched to a gene. Germline CDR1 and CDR2: SNHLY and FYNNEI. This CDR3 has 16 residues. The CDR3 sequence is CASSEELRTGLSPLHF. In nucleotides, the CDR3 is TGTGCCAGCAGTGAAGAATTAAGGACAGGGCTTTCACCCCTCCACTTT.

The chain carries TRBV7-9 and TRBJ1-2; 8 bases agree with TRBD1. CDR3 length: 15 amino acids. The V gene's germline CDR1 is SEHNR and CDR2 FQNEAQ (reference sequence). V dropped 3 bases and J dropped 6; count of bases not matched to a gene: 9. The CDR3 DNA is TGTGCCAGCAGCTTCCAATTGACAGGGGCCGATGGCTACACCTTC. Amino acid sequence: CASSFQLTGADGYTF.

The chain couples TRBV11-3 to TRBJ1-5; TRBD1 aligns across 8 bases. The CDR3 runs 19 residues. Germline CDR1 SGHNT, CDR2 YENEEA. V shed 3 bases, J shed 3 bases, and the junction held 16 bases outside the gene matches. The chain's CDR3 is CASSFEGPSRDRPNQPQHF. CDR3 in DNA: TGTGCCAGCAGCTTTGAAGGGCCTTCCCGGGACAGGCCCAATCAGCCCCAGCATTTT.

With regard to this clone: Other DNA sequences in the sample encode the same CDR3. The rearrangement joins TRBV5-1 to TRBJ2-3; no clear D gene. The CDR3 is 14 amino acids. Germline assignment: CDR1 SGHRS and CDR2 YFSETQ. The V gene lost 0 bases and the J gene lost 0 bases, with 5 bases spanning the gap. As DNA, the CDR3 is TGCGCCAGCAGCTTGGCCGGTAGCACAGATACGCAGTATTTT. Translated: CASSLAGSTDTQYF.

V usage is TRBV6-5 and J usage is TRBJ1-3; TRBD1 might be the D (5 bases). V dropped 7 bases and J dropped 8 bases, with 21 bases sitting between them. This CDR3 is 15 amino acids long. Germline assignment: CDR1 MNHEY and CDR2 SVGAGI. CDR3 sequence reads: CASTPTSGGSHTIYF. The CDR3 DNA is TGTGCCAGCACCCCTACATCGGGGGGTTCCCACACCATATATTTT.

The chain joins TRBV25-1 to TRBJ2-5; 7 nucleotides align to TRBD1. The CDR3 extends over 15 amino acids. J was trimmed by 3 bases and V by 9 bases; bases with no gene match: 13. Germline V gene data show CDR1 as MGHDK and CDR2 as SYGVNS. This CDR3 is CARRLGQHLEETQYF. CDR3 nucleotide sequence: TGTGCCAGGAGACTGGGACAGCATCTCGAAGAGACCCAGTACTTC.

The J gene is TRBJ2-7, the V gene TRBV7-9; 7 nucleotides match TRBD1. The V gene end was trimmed by 7 bases and the J gene end by 0 bases; junction bases not matched to a gene: 6. Germline V CDR1 and CDR2: SEHNR, FQNEAQ (reference sequence). The CDR3 length is 14 residues. The CDR3, as DNA: TGTGCCAGCACTTTGGGACAGAGCTCCTACGAGCAGTACTTC. Its translation is CASTLGQSSYEQYF.

The rearrangement links TRBV18 to TRBJ2-3, with 7 bases lining up with TRBD1. Trimming took 2 bases from V and 0 from J; bases not matched to a gene: 2. In germline, CDR1 is KGHSH, CDR2 LQKENI. The CDR3 length is 15 residues. CDR3 sequence (DNA): TGTGCCAGCTCACCATCAGGGGGAAGCACAGATACGCAGTATTTT. Translated: CASSPSGGSTDTQYF.